Listed below are T cell receptor beta chains from one sample, sequenced in a study of T cell changes during pregnancy in multiple sclerosis. Sequencing used immunoSEQ multiplex PCR; TCRdb keeps in-frame clones, though not all of them. The profile shows more than 90,000 clones, roughly nine tenths of them singletons. The source was peripheral blood, collected in the first trimester of pregnancy. The receptors here all came from a female donor with multiple sclerosis, enrolled in a pregnancy study. Both conserved end residues are part of each CDR3. A D gene is named only where the DNA matches it firmly. Size tells how often a clone was seen (once, few, many) or the class of an expanded clone, and some rows leave it out.

abundance,v_gene,d_gene,j_gene,CDR3aa,CDR3nt
once,TRBV7-6,NA,TRBJ1-3,CASSFGTTGNTIYF,TGTGCCAGCAGCTTCGGGACAACTGGAAACACCATATATTTT
NA,TRBV7-6,NA,TRBJ2-1,CASSWRIYNEQFF,TGTGCCAGCAGCTGGCGGATCTACAATGAGCAGTTCTTC
NA,TRBV7-9,NA,TRBJ1-2,CASSRGGDYGYTF,TGTGCCAGCAGCAGGGGAGGTGACTATGGCTACACCTTC
few,TRBV28,NA,TRBJ1-5,CASNPRRAVGPQHF,TGTGCCAGCAACCCTCGGAGGGCAGTGGGGCCCCAGCATTTT
NA,TRBV11-3,TRBD2,TRBJ2-1,CASSLALAGGNNEQFF,TGTGCCAGCAGCTTAGCCCTAGCGGGAGGGAACAATGAGCAGTTCTTC
NA,TRBV5-1,TRBD2,TRBJ2-3,CASSPMKTSGSPDTQYF,TGCGCCAGCAGCCCCATGAAGACTAGCGGGAGCCCAGATACGCAGTATTTT
NA,TRBV30,TRBD1,TRBJ1-2,CAWSVGRGSGGYTF,TGTGCCTGGAGTGTAGGCAGGGGGAGCGGGGGCTACACCTTC
few,TRBV5-4,NA,TRBJ2-7,CASSSYLYPYEQYF,TGTGCCAGCAGCAGCTACTTGTACCCCTACGAGCAGTACTTC
NA,TRBV9,NA,TRBJ2-2,CASSPHPRYGNTGELFF,TGTGCCAGCAGCCCCCATCCCCGGTACGGGAACACCGGGGAGCTGTTTTTT
NA,TRBV19,NA,TRBJ1-1,CASSTTGRVTEAFF,TGTGCCAGTAGTACTACAGGGCGGGTGACTGAAGCTTTCTTT
NA,TRBV23-1,NA,TRBJ1-4,CASSQSTGSNSDEKLFF,TGCGCCAGCAGTCAATCAACAGGGAGTAACTCTGATGAAAAACTGTTTTTT
NA,TRBV11-2,TRBD2,TRBJ2-7,CASSLAGVTSGKYSYEQYF,TGTGCCAGCAGCTTAGCGGGGGTAACTAGCGGCAAGTACTCCTACGAGCAGTACTTC
NA,TRBV5-1,NA,TRBJ2-3,CASSLGIGGLTDTQYF,TGCGCCAGCAGCTTGGGTATCGGGGGGCTTACAGATACGCAGTATTTT
NA,TRBV7-8,TRBD1,TRBJ2-7,CASSLPGQGNYEQYF,TGTGCCAGCAGCTTACCGGGACAGGGTAATTACGAGCAGTACTTC
NA,TRBV19,NA,TRBJ2-2,CASRTSGVVTGELFF,TGTGCCAGTAGGACCTCAGGGGTGGTCACCGGGGAGCTGTTTTTT
NA,TRBV2,TRBD2,TRBJ2-1,CASSGTSGSSEQFF,TGTGCCAGCAGTGGGACTAGCGGGAGTAGCGAGCAGTTCTTC
NA,TRBV5-1,NA,TRBJ2-5,CASSRQAEETQYF,TGCGCCAGCAGCAGACAGGCGGAAGAGACCCAGTACTTC
NA,TRBV6-6,NA,TRBJ1-3,CASTGRGSGNTIYF,TGTGCCAGTACTGGAAGGGGTTCTGGAAACACCATATATTTT
NA,TRBV27,TRBD1,TRBJ2-2,CASISAPTGVDLNTGELFF,TGTGCCAGCATCTCCGCCCCGACAGGGGTGGATTTGAACACCGGGGAGCTGTTTTTT
NA,TRBV19,NA,TRBJ1-1,CASSIVRAEEAFF,TGTGCCAGTAGTATCGTGAGGGCAGAAGAAGCTTTCTTT
NA,TRBV29-1,NA,TRBJ2-1,CSDAGLSEQFF,TGCAGCGATGCCGGACTAAGTGAGCAGTTCTTC
NA,TRBV28,NA,TRBJ2-3,CASSRGSTDTQYF,TGTGCCAGCAGCCGCGGATCGACAGATACGCAGTATTTT
NA,TRBV5-6,TRBD1,TRBJ1-1,CASSSGGADTEAFF,TGTGCCAGCAGCTCAGGGGGCGCGGACACTGAAGCTTTCTTT
NA,TRBV4-3,TRBD1,TRBJ2-1,CASSQEKAGTGGWNEQFF,TGCGCCAGCAGCCAAGAGAAGGCCGGGACAGGGGGTTGGAATGAGCAGTTCTTC
NA,TRBV25-1,NA,TRBJ2-1,CASSNPGTYNEQFF,TGTGCCAGCAGTAATCCAGGGACCTACAATGAGCAGTTCTTC
NA,TRBV28,NA,TRBJ2-2,CASSLWPPTGELFF,TGTGCCAGCAGTTTATGGCCCCCGACAGGGGAGCTGTTTTTT
NA,TRBV27,NA,TRBJ2-5,CASSYNILGGETQYF,TGTGCCAGCAGCTACAACATCTTGGGGGGAGAGACCCAGTACTTC
once,TRBV5-6,NA,TRBJ1-4,CASSLGAPGEKLFF,TGTGCCAGCAGCTTGGGGGCGCCAGGCGAAAAACTGTTTTTT
NA,TRBV6-1,TRBD1,TRBJ1-4,CASSEATQGAITNEKLFF,TGTGCCAGCAGTGAAGCTACGCAGGGGGCTATAACTAATGAAAAACTGTTTTTT
NA,TRBV11-3,NA,TRBJ2-7,CASSLGGGSYEQYF,TGTGCCAGCAGCTTAGGAGGGGGCTCCTACGAGCAGTACTTC
NA,TRBV27,TRBD1,TRBJ2-7,CASSSPRTGGHEQYF,TGTGCCAGCAGTTCCCCCCGGACAGGGGGCCACGAGCAGTACTTC
NA,TRBV7-3,NA,TRBJ1-1,CASSVQENTEAFF,TGTGCCAGCAGCGTACAGGAGAACACTGAAGCTTTCTTT
once,TRBV6-6,TRBD1,TRBJ1-5,CASSPRTGVNQPQHF,TGTGCCAGCAGTCCCCGGACAGGGGTGAATCAGCCCCAGCATTTT
NA,TRBV4-1,NA,TRBJ2-5,CASSQDDQGRRETQYF,TGCGCCAGCAGCCAAGATGACCAGGGTAGGCGAGAGACCCAGTACTTC
NA,TRBV19,NA,TRBJ1-1,CASRGGPGDTEAFF,TGTGCCAGTAGGGGGGGACCCGGCGACACTGAAGCTTTCTTT
NA,TRBV6-1,TRBD2,TRBJ2-7,CASRGLAGSGEQYF,TGTGCCAGCAGGGGACTAGCGGGATCGGGGGAGCAGTACTTC
few,TRBV7-8,NA,TRBJ1-5,CASSLGPKQPQHF,TGTGCCAGCAGCTTAGGGCCCAAACAGCCCCAGCATTTT
NA,TRBV7-3,TRBD1,TRBJ2-3,CASSLIPRTGLGDTQYF,TGTGCCAGCAGCTTAATCCCTAGGACAGGGTTAGGAGATACGCAGTATTTT
NA,TRBV28,TRBD1,TRBJ2-3,CASSEGGRGYTDTQYF,TGTGCCAGCAGTGAAGGGGGCAGGGGATACACAGATACGCAGTATTTT
NA,TRBV27,NA,TRBJ2-7,CASSSRTGSSYEQYF,TGTGCCAGCAGTTCCAGGACGGGGAGCTCCTACGAGCAGTACTTC
NA,TRBV7-2,NA,TRBJ1-3,CASSLGGNTIYF,TGTGCCAGCAGCCTCGGTGGAAACACCATATATTTT